This record covers a single TCR beta chain. Antigen specificity is unknown. As defined, naive CD8 cells were CD45RO-negative and positively selected for CCR7, with terminally differentiated effector memory CD45RA+ cells excluded. This sample is part of a study of shared clonotypes between healthy human individuals. Study summary: Per donor, three plates held CD4 naive cells, three held CD4 memory, two held CD8 naive and one held CD8 memory. Study-wide results and caveats: Among a handful of donors, roughly 5% of naive CD4 clonotypes were found in common. Having only a few donors restricted how much genetic and exposure-history diversity was captured.

Several immunoSEQ plates held equal portions of the genomic DNA taken from each subset. The table came from immunoSEQ multiplex PCR; TCRdb's copy has only in-frame clones and leaves some out. The sample includes roughly 2 million clones, about 95% of them seen just once. Germline V gene sequence: CDR1 SGHTS, CDR2 YDEGEE. The CDR3 sequence is 15 residues long. Trimming shortened V by 0 bases and J by 3 bases, and 12 bases separated the two germline ends. Sequencing input: naive CD8+ T cells sorted from blood. The receptor was derived from a man aged 18 to 30 in good health. The chain joins TRBV5-8 to TRBJ1-1, with a weak D call TRBD1 (6 bases). The chain's CDR3 is CASSLALGGDTEAFF. Written as DNA, the CDR3 is TGTGCCAGCAGCTTGGCCTTAGGGGGGGACACTGAAGCTTTCTTT.